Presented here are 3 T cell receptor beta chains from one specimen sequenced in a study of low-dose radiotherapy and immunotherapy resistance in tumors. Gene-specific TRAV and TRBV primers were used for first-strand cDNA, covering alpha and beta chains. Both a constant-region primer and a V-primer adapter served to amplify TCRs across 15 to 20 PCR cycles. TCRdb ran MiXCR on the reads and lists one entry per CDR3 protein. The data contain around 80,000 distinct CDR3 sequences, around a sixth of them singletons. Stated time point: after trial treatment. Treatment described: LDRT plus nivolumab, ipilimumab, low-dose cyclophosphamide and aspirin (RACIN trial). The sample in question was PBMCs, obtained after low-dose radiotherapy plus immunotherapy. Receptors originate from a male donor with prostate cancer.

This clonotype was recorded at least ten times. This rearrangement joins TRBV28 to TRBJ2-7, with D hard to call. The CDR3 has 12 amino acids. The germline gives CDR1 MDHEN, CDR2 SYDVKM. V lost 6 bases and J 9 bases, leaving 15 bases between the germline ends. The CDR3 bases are TGTGCCAGCAGGCCCCCAACCGGCTTGCAGTACTTC. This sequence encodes CASRPPTGLQYF.

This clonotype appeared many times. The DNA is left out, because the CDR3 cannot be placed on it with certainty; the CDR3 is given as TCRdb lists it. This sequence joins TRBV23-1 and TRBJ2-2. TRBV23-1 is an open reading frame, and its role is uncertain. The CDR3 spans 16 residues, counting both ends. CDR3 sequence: CASSHQTSKTPGSCFF.

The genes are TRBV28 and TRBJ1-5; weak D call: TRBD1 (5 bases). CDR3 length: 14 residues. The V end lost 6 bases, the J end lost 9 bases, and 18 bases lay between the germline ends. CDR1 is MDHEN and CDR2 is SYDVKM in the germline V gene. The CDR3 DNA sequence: TGTGCCAGCAGAAACGAGGGGCCTTTATGGCCCCAGCATTTT. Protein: CASRNEGPLWPQHF.